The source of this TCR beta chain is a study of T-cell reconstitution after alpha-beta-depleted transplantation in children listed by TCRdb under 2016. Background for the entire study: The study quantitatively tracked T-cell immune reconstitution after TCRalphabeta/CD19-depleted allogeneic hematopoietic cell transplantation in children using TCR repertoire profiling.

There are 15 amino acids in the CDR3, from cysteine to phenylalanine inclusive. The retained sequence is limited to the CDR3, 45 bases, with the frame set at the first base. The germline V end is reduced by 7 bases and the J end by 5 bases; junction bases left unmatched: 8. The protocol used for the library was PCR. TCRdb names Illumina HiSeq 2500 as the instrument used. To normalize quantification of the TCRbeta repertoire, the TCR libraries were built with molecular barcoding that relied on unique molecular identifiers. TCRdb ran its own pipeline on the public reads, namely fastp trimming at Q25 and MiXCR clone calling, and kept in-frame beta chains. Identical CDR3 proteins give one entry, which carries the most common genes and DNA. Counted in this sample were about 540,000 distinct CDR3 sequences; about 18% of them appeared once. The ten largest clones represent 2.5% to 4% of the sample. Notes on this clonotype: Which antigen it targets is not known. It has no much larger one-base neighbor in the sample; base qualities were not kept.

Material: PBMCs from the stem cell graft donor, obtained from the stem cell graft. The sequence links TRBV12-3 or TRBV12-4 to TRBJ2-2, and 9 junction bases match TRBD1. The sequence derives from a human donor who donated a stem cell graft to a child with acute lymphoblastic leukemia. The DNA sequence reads TGTGCCAGCACCCTCCGGGGACAGGGTACCGGGGAGCTGTTTTTT. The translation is CASTLRGQGTGELFF.